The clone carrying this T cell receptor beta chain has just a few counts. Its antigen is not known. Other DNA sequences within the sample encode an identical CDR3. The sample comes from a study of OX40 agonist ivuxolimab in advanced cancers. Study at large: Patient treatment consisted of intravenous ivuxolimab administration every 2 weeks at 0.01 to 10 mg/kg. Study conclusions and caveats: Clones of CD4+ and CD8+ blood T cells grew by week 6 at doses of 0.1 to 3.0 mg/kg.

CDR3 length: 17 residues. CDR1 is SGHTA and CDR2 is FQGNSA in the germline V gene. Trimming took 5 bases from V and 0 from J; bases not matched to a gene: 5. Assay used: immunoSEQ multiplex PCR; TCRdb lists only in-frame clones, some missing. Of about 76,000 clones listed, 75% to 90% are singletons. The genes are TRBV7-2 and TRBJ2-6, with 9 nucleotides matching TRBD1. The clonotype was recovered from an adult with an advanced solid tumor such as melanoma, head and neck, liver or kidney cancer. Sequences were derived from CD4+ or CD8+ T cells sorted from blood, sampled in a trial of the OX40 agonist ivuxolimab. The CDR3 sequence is CASSPGTGNSGANVLTF. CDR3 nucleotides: TGTGCCAGCAGCCCCGGGACAGGGAACTCTGGGGCCAACGTCCTGACTTTC. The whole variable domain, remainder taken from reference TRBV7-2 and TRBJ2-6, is GAGVSQSPSNKVTEKGKDVELRCDPISGHTALYWYRQSLGQGLEFLIYFQGNSAPDKSGLPSDRFSAERTGGSVSTLTIQRTQQEDSAVYLCASSPGTGNSGANVLTFGAGSRLTVL.